A selection of T cell receptor beta chains follows, all from one sample in a study of T cell repertoires in cytomegalovirus infection. Via MiXCR, TCRdb re-called the reads, giving one row per CDR3 protein. The sample holds 150,000 to 200,000 distinct CDR3 sequences; 7.5% to 10% are singletons and the top ten take approximately 4.2%. The specimen was PBMCs. The receptors stem from a human donor in good health (CMV status not recorded). Some clones in this sample may be carry-over from other donors' samples. Both conserved end residues are part of each CDR3. Fields, in order: CDR3 length, J gene, clone size, V gene, D gene, CDR3 DNA, CDR3 protein. A D gene is named only where the DNA matches it firmly. The size entry is marked missing in some rows and otherwise reads once, few, many or a size class.

>15|TRBJ2-7|few|TRBV4-1|TRBD2
TGCGCCAGCAGCCAAGTCAAGGGGAGGGATTACGAGCAGTACTTC
CASSQVKGRDYEQYF
>15|TRBJ1-2|many|TRBV5-4|.
TGTGCCAGCAGCTCCCCCTTGGGCCATACGGATGGCTACACCTTC
CASSSPLGHTDGYTF
>15|TRBJ1-6|few|TRBV28|.
TGTGCCAGCAGTTCAGGGATCCGAGGGAGTTCACCCCTCCACTTT
CASSSGIRGSSPLHF
>15|TRBJ2-3|.|TRBV20-1|.
TGCAGTGCTCTCAGTAGTATAAGTTTCACAGATACGCAGTATTTT
CSALSSISFTDTQYF
>16|TRBJ1-5|few|TRBV7-8|.
TGTGCCAGCAGCTTAGTTACAGACTATAGCAATCAGCCCCAGCATTTT
CASSLVTDYSNQPQHF
>15|TRBJ1-5|.|TRBV20-1|.
TGCAGTGCTAGACCCCCCGCCGGTAGCAATCAGCCCCAGCATTTT
CSARPPAGSNQPQHF
>13|TRBJ1-2|.|TRBV2|.
TGTGCCAGCAGTGAAAGGCCTGGCTATGGCTACACCTTC
CASSERPGYGYTF
>16|TRBJ2-1|many|TRBV6-1|.
TGTGCCACCAGGGAGGAAGGGACAGTGTCCTACAATGAGCAGTTCTTC
CATREEGTVSYNEQFF
>16|TRBJ2-7|many|TRBV20-1|TRBD1
TGCAGTGCTTGGAAATCCGAACAGGGGACCCCCTACGAGCAGTACTTC
CSAWKSEQGTPYEQYF
>15|TRBJ2-1|many|TRBV20-1|TRBD2
TGCAGTGCTAGTAGTAGCGGGAACTCCTACAATGAGCAGTTCTTC
CSASSSGNSYNEQFF
>13|TRBJ1-2|many|TRBV7-2|.
TGTGCCAGCAGCACTCAGGGGATCTATGGCTACACCTTC
CASSTQGIYGYTF
>13|TRBJ2-7|many|TRBV7-6|TRBD1
TGTGCCAGCAGCTCGGACAGGGGGTACGAGCAGTACTTC
CASSSDRGYEQYF
>16|TRBJ2-3|many|TRBV7-2|TRBD2
TGTGCCAGCAGCTTAATTAGCGGGGCGGAAGGGGATACGCAGTATTTT
CASSLISGAEGDTQYF
>15|TRBJ1-5|.|TRBV28|.
TGTGCCAGCAGTTCGACCGCAGGGTCGGGTCAGCCCCAGCATTTT
CASSSTAGSGQPQHF
>15|TRBJ2-7|many|TRBV7-2|TRBD2
TGTGCCAGCAGCCAAACTAGCGGGAGTCCCTACGAGCAGTACTTC
CASSQTSGSPYEQYF
>13|TRBJ2-1|few|TRBV7-3|.
TGTGCCAGCAGCCAGGACAGCCGCAATGAGCAGTTCTTC
CASSQDSRNEQFF
>16|TRBJ2-3|few|TRBV6-2/TRBV6-3|TRBD1
TGTGCCAGCAGTTACTCGAGACAGGGGTTGAGGGATACGCAGTATTTT
CASSYSRQGLRDTQYF
>10|TRBJ2-3|few|TRBV29-1|.
TGCAGCGCAGCGGCAGATACGCAGTATTTT
CSAAADTQYF
>12|TRBJ1-1|few|TRBV6-2/TRBV6-3|.
TGTGCCAGCTGCAGGGGACCACATGAAGCTTTCTTT
CASCRGPHEAFF
>18|TRBJ2-6|few|TRBV12-3/TRBV12-4|TRBD1
TGTGCCAGCAGTTCGTACAGGGGTTCTTCGGATGGGGCCAACGTCCTGACTTTC
CASSSYRGSSDGANVLTF
>15|TRBJ2-3|many|TRBV7-2|.
TGTGCCAGCAGCTTAGGAGGGGGGGCTGGAGATACGCAGTATTTT
CASSLGGGAGDTQYF
>15|TRBJ2-7|.|TRBV27|.
TGTGCCAGCAGTTTATTCACCGGGGGCACGGGGGAGCAGTACTTC
CASSLFTGGTGEQYF
>16|TRBJ2-7|many|TRBV7-2|TRBD1
TGTGCCAGCAGCATTAACGACAGGGGATTCTCCTACGAGCAGTACTTC
CASSINDRGFSYEQYF
>16|TRBJ2-3|many|TRBV6-5|.
TGTGCCAGCAGTTACTCAGGCACCTCAGGGGCAGATACGCAGTATTTT
CASSYSGTSGADTQYF
>15|TRBJ2-1|few|TRBV2|TRBD1
TGTGCCAGCAGTGAAGTCCGGACAGGGGGCAATGAGCAGTTCTTC
CASSEVRTGGNEQFF
>15|TRBJ1-1|.|TRBV7-2|TRBD1
TGTGCCAGCAGCTACCGGACAGGGCCGAACACTGAAGCTTTCTTT
CASSYRTGPNTEAFF
>12|TRBJ2-3|few|TRBV30|.
TGTGCCTGGACCCCGGGGACAGATACGCAGTATTTT
CAWTPGTDTQYF
>16|TRBJ2-5|few|TRBV20-1|TRBD2
TGCAGTGCTAGAGATCACCTGCGGGGGAGGGCGGAGACCCAGTACTTC
CSARDHLRGRAETQYF
>13|TRBJ2-7|.|TRBV12-3/TRBV12-4|TRBD2
TGTGCCAGCACCCTCTCTGGACTAGACGAGCAGTACTTC
CASTLSGLDEQYF
>14|TRBJ2-5|many|TRBV14|.
TGTGCCAGCAGCCATCTCCAGCTGGTTGAGACCCAGTACTTC
CASSHLQLVETQYF
>15|TRBJ2-7|many|TRBV7-2|.
TGTGCCAGCAGCGCCCGGTGGGGGGAGTTGGACGAGCAGTACTTC
CASSARWGELDEQYF
>14|TRBJ1-5|.|TRBV29-1|.
TGCAGCGTATCCACACGGGAGAGCAATCAGCCCCAGCATTTT
CSVSTRESNQPQHF
>15|TRBJ1-6|.|TRBV20-1|.
TGCAGTGCTAGAAAGGAGGGTTGGGGTAATTCACCCCTCCACTTT
CSARKEGWGNSPLHF
>12|TRBJ2-7|.|TRBV20-1|.
TGCAGTGCTAGAGCGCAGGGGAGCGAGCAGTACTTC
CSARAQGSEQYF
>15|TRBJ2-1|many|TRBV7-2|TRBD2
TGTGCCAGCAGTCTCAGGCGGGGGGCCTACAATGAGCAGTTCTTC
CASSLRRGAYNEQFF
>15|TRBJ1-1|few|TRBV19|.
TGTGCCAGTAGTATAGATCGAGCATCGAACACTGAAGCTTTCTTT
CASSIDRASNTEAFF
>15|TRBJ1-2|.|TRBV9|.
TGTGCCAGCAGCGTAGCTGGGACAACTAACTATGGCTACACCTTC
CASSVAGTTNYGYTF
>13|TRBJ2-1|few|TRBV25-1|.
TGTGCCAGCAGGGGGGACTCCTACAATGAGCAGTTCTTC
CASRGDSYNEQFF
>14|TRBJ1-1|few|TRBV12-3/TRBV12-4|.
TGTGCCAGCAGTTCCCACAGGGTTTGGCCTGAAGCTTTCTTT
CASSSHRVWPEAFF
>17|TRBJ1-4|few|TRBV5-4|TRBD1
TGTGCCAGCAGCAGGGGAGACAGGGTCCAGGACAAACCATCGCTGTTTTTT
CASSRGDRVQDKPSLFF
>15|TRBJ2-1|many|TRBV7-2|.
TGTGCCAGCAGCTTAGAGGCCCGGGGTACGGATGAGCAGTTCTTC
CASSLEARGTDEQFF
>14|TRBJ2-3|.|TRBV20-1|.
TGCAGTGCTAGACACGGGGGATGGACAGATACGCAGTATTTT
CSARHGGWTDTQYF
>13|TRBJ1-4|few|TRBV28|TRBD1
TGTGCCAGCAGATCAGGGGGCGGTGAAAAACTGTTTTTT
CASRSGGGEKLFF
>15|TRBJ2-7|many|TRBV4-1|TRBD2
TGTGCCAGCAGCCAAGAGACTAGCGGGAGCCACGAGCAGTACTTC
CASSQETSGSHEQYF
>17|TRBJ1-2|.|TRBV12-3/TRBV12-4|.
TGTGCCAGCAGTTCCCCCTCTGAGGGTATAATAAACTATGGCTACACCTTC
CASSSPSEGIINYGYTF
>14|TRBJ1-2|few|TRBV20-1|.
TGCAGTGCTAGAGATCGGAAAGGGGTGGATGGCTACACCTTC
CSARDRKGVDGYTF
>14|TRBJ2-7|many|TRBV19|.
TGTGCCAGTAGTACGTGGGCCAGCTCCTACGAGCAGTACTTC
CASSTWASSYEQYF
>18|TRBJ2-3|.|TRBV7-9|.
TGTGCCAGCAGCTTACACAATTTCGAAGTATCCGGAGTAGATACGCAGTATTTT
CASSLHNFEVSGVDTQYF
>14|TRBJ2-3|many|TRBV6-5|.
TGTGCCAGCAGTTCGACAACCAGCACAGATACGCAGTATTTT
CASSSTTSTDTQYF
>13|TRBJ1-1|many|TRBV10-3|.
TGTGCCATCCGGGGTGGCGGGGACACTGAAGCTTTCTTT
CAIRGGGDTEAFF
>16|TRBJ2-2|few|TRBV9|.
TGTGCCAGCAGCGCCCGCCCCGGGTCATCAACCGGGGAGCTGTTTTTT
CASSARPGSSTGELFF
>15|TRBJ2-3|.|TRBV24-1|TRBD2
TGTGCCACCAGTGATCCTAGCGGGAGCACAGATACGCAGTATTTT
CATSDPSGSTDTQYF
>15|TRBJ2-5|few|TRBV6-6|TRBD2
TGTGCCAGCAGTTACTCGGGGACTAGCGGAGAGACCCAGTACTTC
CASSYSGTSGETQYF
>13|TRBJ2-7|few|TRBV7-9|.
TGTGCCAGCAGCCCCGGGGCGAGGTACGAGCAGTACTTC
CASSPGARYEQYF
>13|TRBJ2-3|few|TRBV20-1|.
TGCAGTGCTAGACCAACCCGGGGAGATACGCAGTATTTT
CSARPTRGDTQYF
>14|TRBJ2-1|many|TRBV28|.
TGTGCCAGCAGTTTCAGAGGGTCCTACAATGAGCAGTTCTTC
CASSFRGSYNEQFF
>13|TRBJ1-1|few|TRBV5-4|.
TGTGCCAGCAGCTTGCCTCAGAGGACTGAAGCTTTCTTT
CASSLPQRTEAFF
>11|TRBJ2-3|few|TRBV20-1|.
TGCAGTGCTAGTACTAGTAATACGCAGTATTTT
CSASTSNTQYF
>12|TRBJ1-2|many|TRBV7-2|.
TGTGCCAGCAGCTCGACAATCTATGGCTACACCTTC
CASSSTIYGYTF